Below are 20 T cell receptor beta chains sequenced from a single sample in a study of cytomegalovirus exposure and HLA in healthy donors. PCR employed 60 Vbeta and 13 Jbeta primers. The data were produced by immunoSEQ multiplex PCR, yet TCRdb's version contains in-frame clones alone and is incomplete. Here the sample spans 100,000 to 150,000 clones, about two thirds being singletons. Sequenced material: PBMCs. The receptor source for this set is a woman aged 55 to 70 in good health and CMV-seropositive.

CDR3 sequence (DNA): TGCAGCGTTGTAGGTCTCCAGGCTGAAGCTTTCTTT. Its translation: CSVVGLQAEAFF. The chain has TRBV29-1 and TRBJ1-1; D remains unclear. Germline V lookup: CDR1 SQVTM, CDR2 ANQGSEA. Trimming took 4 bases from V and 6 from J, leaving 12 bases between them. The CDR3 runs to 12 residues.

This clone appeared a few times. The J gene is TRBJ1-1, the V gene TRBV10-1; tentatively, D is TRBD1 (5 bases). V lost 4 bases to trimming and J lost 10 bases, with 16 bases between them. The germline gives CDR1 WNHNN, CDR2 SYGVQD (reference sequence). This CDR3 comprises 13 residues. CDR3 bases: TGCGCCAGCAGTGCGAGGTCACCCGGGGGAGCTTTCTTT. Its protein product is CASSARSPGGAFF.

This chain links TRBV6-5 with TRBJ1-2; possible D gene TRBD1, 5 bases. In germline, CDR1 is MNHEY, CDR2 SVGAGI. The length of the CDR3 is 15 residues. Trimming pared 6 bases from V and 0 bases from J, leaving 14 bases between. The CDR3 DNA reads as TGTGCCAGCAGCCCAAACAGGCCTCCTAACTATGGCTACACCTTC. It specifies CASSPNRPPNYGYTF.

CDR3 sequence: CASTRTGRAEAFF. As DNA, the CDR3 is TGTGCCAGCACCCGGACAGGGCGGGCTGAAGCTTTCTTT. This chain links TRBV6-1 with TRBJ1-1, with TRBD1 identical over 8 bases. The germline gives CDR1 MNHNS, CDR2 SASEGT. Germline trimming cut 7 bases from V and 6 bases from J; bases unmatched to any gene: 7. This CDR3 contains 13 residues.

Here the CDR3 reads CASSLGTGDYMGQYF. In DNA, the CDR3 is TGTGCCAGCAGCTTAGGGACAGGGGATTATATGGGGCAGTACTTC. The chain links TRBV7-6 to TRBJ2-7; 9 nucleotides match TRBD1. The CDR3 runs to 15 residues. Germline V gene lookup returns CDR1 SGHVS and CDR2 FNYEAQ. The V and J ends lost 1 base and 9 bases, in that order; junction bases with no gene match: 10.

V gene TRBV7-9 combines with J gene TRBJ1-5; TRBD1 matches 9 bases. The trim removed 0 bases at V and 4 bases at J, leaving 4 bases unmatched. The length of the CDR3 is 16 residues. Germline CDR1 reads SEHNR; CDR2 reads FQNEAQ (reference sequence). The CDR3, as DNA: TGTGCCAGCAGCTTAGCGGGACAGGGAACAAATCAGCCCCAGCATTTT. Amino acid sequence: CASSLAGQGTNQPQHF.

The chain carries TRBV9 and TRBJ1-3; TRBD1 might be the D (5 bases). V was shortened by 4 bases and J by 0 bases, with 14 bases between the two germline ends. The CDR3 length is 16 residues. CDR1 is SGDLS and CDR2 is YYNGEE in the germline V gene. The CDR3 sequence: CASSSGLLSSGNTIYF. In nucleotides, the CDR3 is TGTGCCAGCAGCTCGGGACTCCTGAGCTCTGGAAACACCATATATTTT.

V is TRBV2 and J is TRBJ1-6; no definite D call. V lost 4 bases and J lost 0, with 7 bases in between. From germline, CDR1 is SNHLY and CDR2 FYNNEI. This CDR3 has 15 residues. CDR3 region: CASSGGSSYNSPLHF. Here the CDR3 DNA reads TGTGCCAGCAGTGGAGGGAGCTCCTATAATTCACCCCTCCACTTT.

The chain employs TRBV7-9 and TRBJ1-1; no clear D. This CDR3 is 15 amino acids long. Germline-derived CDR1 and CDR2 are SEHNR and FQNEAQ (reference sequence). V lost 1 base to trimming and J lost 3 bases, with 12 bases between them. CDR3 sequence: CASSLERGVDTEAFF. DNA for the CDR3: TGTGCCAGCAGCTTAGAGAGAGGAGTAGACACTGAAGCTTTCTTT.

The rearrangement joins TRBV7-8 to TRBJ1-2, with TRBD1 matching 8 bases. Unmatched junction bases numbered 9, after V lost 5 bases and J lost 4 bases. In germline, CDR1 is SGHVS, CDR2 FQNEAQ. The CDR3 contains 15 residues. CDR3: CASSETGQGTYGYTF. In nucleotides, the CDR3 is TGTGCCAGCAGCGAAACCGGACAGGGTACCTATGGCTACACCTTC.

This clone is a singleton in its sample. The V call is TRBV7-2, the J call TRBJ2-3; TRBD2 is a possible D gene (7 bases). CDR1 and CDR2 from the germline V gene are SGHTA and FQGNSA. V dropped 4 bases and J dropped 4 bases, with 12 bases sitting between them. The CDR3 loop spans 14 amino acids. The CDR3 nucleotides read TGTGCCAGCAGCTGGGAGGGGGTCTCAGATACGCAGTATTTT. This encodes CASSWEGVSDTQYF.

CDR3 DNA: TGTGCCAGCAGTGAAGCGCGGGACAGGATCTCCTACGAGCAGTACTTC. Translated: CASSEARDRISYEQYF. The J gene is TRBJ2-7, the V gene TRBV6-1; 8 bases are a match to TRBD1. Germline V gene lookup returns CDR1 MNHNS and CDR2 SASEGT. With V trimmed by 0 bases and J by 0 bases, 4 bases remained unmatched. This CDR3 comprises 16 residues.

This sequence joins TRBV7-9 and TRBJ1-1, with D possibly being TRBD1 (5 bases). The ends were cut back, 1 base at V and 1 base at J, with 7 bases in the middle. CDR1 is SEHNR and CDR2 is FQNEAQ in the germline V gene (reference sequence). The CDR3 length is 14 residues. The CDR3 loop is CASSLVGGNTEAFF. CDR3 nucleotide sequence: TGTGCCAGCAGCTTAGTGGGGGGGAACACTGAAGCTTTCTTT.

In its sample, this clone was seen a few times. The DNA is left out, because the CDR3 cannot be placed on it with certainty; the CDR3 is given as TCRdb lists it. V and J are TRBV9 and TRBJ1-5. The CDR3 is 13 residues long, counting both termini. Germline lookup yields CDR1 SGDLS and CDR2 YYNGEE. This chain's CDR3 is CASSVGEGSAGHF.

The CDR3 DNA is TGTGCCAGCAGCTTTTCAGGGGACAACACCGGGGAGCTGTTTTTT. Residues: CASSFSGDNTGELFF. V is TRBV7-8 and J is TRBJ2-2; TRBD1 is a possible D gene (6 bases). CDR3 length: 15 residues. Trimming cost V 3 bases and J 2 bases, with 10 bases left between them. The germline gives CDR1 SGHVS, CDR2 FQNEAQ.

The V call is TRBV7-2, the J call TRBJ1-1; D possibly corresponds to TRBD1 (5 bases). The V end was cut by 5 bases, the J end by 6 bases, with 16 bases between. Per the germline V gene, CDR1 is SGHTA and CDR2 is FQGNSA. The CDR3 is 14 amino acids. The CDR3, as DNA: TGTGCCAGCAGCCTTGGGGGAGGGGCGCCTGAAGCTTTCTTT. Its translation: CASSLGGGAPEAFF.

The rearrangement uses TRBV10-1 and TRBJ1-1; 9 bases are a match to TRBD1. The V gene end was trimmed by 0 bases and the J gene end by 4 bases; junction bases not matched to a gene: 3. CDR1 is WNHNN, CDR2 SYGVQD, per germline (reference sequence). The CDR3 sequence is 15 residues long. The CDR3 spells CASSESPGQGTEAFF. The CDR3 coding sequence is TGCGCCAGCAGTGAGTCTCCGGGACAGGGCACTGAAGCTTTCTTT.

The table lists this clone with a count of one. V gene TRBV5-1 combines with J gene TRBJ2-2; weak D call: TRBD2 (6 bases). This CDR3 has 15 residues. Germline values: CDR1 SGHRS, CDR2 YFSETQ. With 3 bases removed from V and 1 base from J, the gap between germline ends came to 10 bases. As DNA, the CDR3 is TGCGCCAGCAGCTGGGGAGGAGGGAACACCGGGGAGCTGTTTTTT. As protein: CASSWGGGNTGELFF.

The CDR3, as DNA: TGCGCCAGCAGCCAGGGGCAGCTTTATAATTCACCCCTCCACTTT. It specifies CASSQGQLYNSPLHF. The chain is built from TRBV4-1 and TRBJ1-6, with D perhaps TRBD1 (5 bases). CDR1 and CDR2 (germline): MGHRA, YSYEKL. The CDR3 is 15 amino acids. Trimming cost V 3 bases and J 4 bases, with 10 bases left between them.

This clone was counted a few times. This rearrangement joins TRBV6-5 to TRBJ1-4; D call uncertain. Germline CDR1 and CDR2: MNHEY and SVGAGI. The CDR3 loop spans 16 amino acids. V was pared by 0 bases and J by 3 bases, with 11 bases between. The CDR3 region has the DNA TGTGCCAGCAGTTACTCGACGGGGAGATCTAATGAAAAACTGTTTTTT. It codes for CASSYSTGRSNEKLFF.